This TCR beta chain comes out of a study of human T cells and chemical hapten exposure (dated by TCRdb to about 2021). Turning to the overall study: For sensitization, 2% DPC in acetone was applied to a 2 cm by 2 cm area of upper inner arm skin. Throughout the approximately 25-week study period, patients were also given weekly therapeutic DPC doses on the scalp. Patch tests used Finn chambers with 0.01% DPC on the upper back, scored after 6 days by International Contact Dermatitis Research Group standards. Most of the patients in the cohort were female, and the cohort covered alopecia areata with under or over 50% scalp involvement, alopecia totalis and alopecia universalis. Libraries were pooled for sequencing, and variation in per-sample TCR yields was attributed mainly to small differences in library volumes within the pool. This study followed changes in the peripheral blood TCR repertoire in vivo during primary and secondary sensitization of alopecia patients to the hapten diphenylcyclopropenone (DPC). Blood samples were taken from patients before sensitization (week 0) and then at 2, 6 and about 24 weeks after DPC sensitization. For TCR sequencing, blood came from 25 to 35 alopecia patients at anywhere from one to four time points (pre-sensitization, 2, 6 and 24 weeks). What the study reported, not specific to this receptor: No change with DPC sensitization was found in the number of TCRs above 1 in 1000 frequency, and no evidence of global repertoire structure alterations was found. Patch test score correlated positively with the number of PT1 expanded TCRs, reaching significance at thresholds 8, 16 and 32 but not at 4. Compared with pre-sensitization or healthy control sets, expanded TCRs formed significantly more large CDR3 similarity clusters, which is consistent with antigen-driven responses. All patients had alopecia, a presumed autoimmune disease, so their immune response might differ from that of healthy individuals. Repeated subsampling changed both the strength of the expansion versus patch-test correlation and the threshold at which the correlation became significant.

Library construction relied on RACE. The sequencer was a NextSeq 500. During library preparation, unique molecular identifiers were attached to individual cDNA molecules so that TCRs could be counted in a quantitative, reproducible way. For every blood RNA sample, sequencing covered both the TCR alpha and TCR beta chains. On the authors' methods: The median number of TCRs per sample was roughly 98,000, ranging from about 20,000 to 750,000. V, J and CDR3 annotation of the TCR reads was performed with the Decombinator software suite. To make PS versus PT1 abundance plots, every sample was subsampled to the same number of TCRs (28,000). Expanded TCRs were defined as absent before sensitization and observed at least eight times at the 2-week time point. Using fastp at Q25 and MiXCR, TCRdb reprocessed the public reads and kept productive beta chains. Rows with a matching CDR3 protein are joined into one entry that keeps the most common DNA and genes. The V and J calls shown here were made by TCRdb, not taken from the authors' results. The sample includes around 70,000 distinct CDR3 sequences, with over 8.5% observed a single time. The top ten clonotypes cover 1.4% of the sample.

The sample's time point label, decoded: patch test 3, about 24 weeks after DPC sensitization. The sample's treatment or condition label, decoded: therapeutic diphenylcyclopropenone sensitization with weekly scalp DPC. At each patch-test visit, blood was drawn before the patch test was applied. Patients were eligible if aged 18 to 70, diagnosed with alopecia and judged suitable for DPC therapy, and pregnant patients were excluded. Total RNA was extracted from unfractionated whole blood collected in Tempus Blood RNA tubes. As regards this clonotype: Which antigen it targets is not known. The input lacks base qualities; no much larger clone sits a single base away.

Per the germline V gene, MDHEN is the CDR1 and SYDVKM is the CDR2. V lost 5 bases and J lost 5 bases; the stretch between them is 15 bases long. The CDR3 starts with the cysteine, ends with the phenylalanine, and has 14 residues. Only the CDR3 portion is preserved as DNA: 42 bases, with reading frame beginning at the first base. Recombination connected TRBV28 to TRBJ1-2; TRBD1 might be the D gene, on 6 matching bases. This TCR came from a woman aged 50 to 60 with alopecia areata. Some clones in this sample may be carry-over from other donors' samples. Sample: whole blood, taken in connection with sensitization to the hapten diphenylcyclopropenone (DPC). CDR3 reads: CASSQGRLTYGYTF. The nucleotides are TGTGCCAGCAGTCAGGGGAGATTAACATATGGCTACACCTTC.